One T cell receptor (beta chain) is described in this entry. This sample is part of a study of a mutant IDH1 vaccine in newly diagnosed glioma. V lost 0 bases to trimming and J lost 8 bases, with 10 bases between them. Germline lookup yields CDR1 MNHNY and CDR2 SVGAGI (reference sequence). The CDR3 extends over 14 amino acids. The method was immunoSEQ multiplex PCR; TCRdb's version includes in-frame clones alone and lacks a portion of them. The data hold around 92,000 clones, with around nine tenths observed a single time. The time point: baseline, week 1 (first vaccination visit). Documented treatment: pre-vaccination baseline after standard-of-care therapy.

The clonotype was recovered from a woman aged 45-65 years with glioma. Sequenced here: PBMCs, sampled from a glioma patient treated with radiotherapy, temozolomide or both. The chain has TRBV6-6 and TRBJ1-4; D remains ambiguous. The CDR3 bases are TGTGCCAGCAGTTACTCGACTGGGTTCGAAAAACTGTTTTTT. Its translation: CASSYSTGFEKLFF.